This is a list of T cell receptor beta chains from one sample in a study of blood T cell repertoires in COVID-19. Using immunoSEQ multiplex PCR, the repertoire was profiled, and TCRdb retains in-frame clones only, with some absent. Of around 170,000 clones in the sample, roughly 86% were seen once. Sequencing was carried out using PBMCs or T cells enriched from blood (not recorded which). The receptors stem from a woman aged 30 to 39 who had recovered from COVID-19. The CDR3 runs from the conserved cysteine through the conserved F or W. D genes are given only for firm matches. The listing skips clone size in some rows; elsewhere it reads once, few, many or a size class.

j_call	v_call	d_call	cdr3_length	clone_size	cdr3_nt	cdr3_aa
TRBJ2-7	TRBV6-5	TRBD1	14	NA	TGTGCCAGCAGTCCGACAGGGGGCCATGGCGAGCAGTACTTC	CASSPTGGHGEQYF
TRBJ2-7	TRBV6-5	NA	13	NA	TGTGCCAGCAGTTCGTCAGAGGGCTACGAGCAGTACTTC	CASSSSEGYEQYF
TRBJ1-1	TRBV28	NA	13	NA	TGTGCCAGCAGTTTAGAGGCGGAGCCTGAAGCTTTCTTT	CASSLEAEPEAFF
TRBJ2-2	TRBV29-1	NA	13	NA	TGCAGCGTCGAGCGGGCGGACACCGGGGAGCTGTTTTTT	CSVERADTGELFF
TRBJ2-7	TRBV27	TRBD1	15	once	TGTGCCAGCAGTTTAAGGGGGGACAGGGGATACGAGCAGTACTTC	CASSLRGDRGYEQYF
TRBJ2-7	TRBV28	NA	14	NA	TGTGCCAGCGGCGGTGGGACAAGCCTCTACGAGCAGTACTTC	CASGGGTSLYEQYF
TRBJ2-5	TRBV7-9	NA	15	NA	TGTGCCAGCAGCTCGGAACAGGCCCCCGTGGGGACCCAGTACTTC	CASSSEQAPVGTQYF
TRBJ2-7	TRBV5-6	NA	15	once	TGTGCCAGCAGCTTGGGGGTTCGGAGCTCCTACGAGCAGTACTTC	CASSLGVRSSYEQYF
TRBJ2-6	TRBV7-3	NA	15	NA	TGTGCCAGCAGCTCTCGGAGCGGTGGGGCCAACGTCCTGACTTTC	CASSSRSGGANVLTF
TRBJ1-5	TRBV27	NA	14	NA	TGTGCCAGCAGTGCGGGGGATAGCAATCAGCCCCAGCATTTT	CASSAGDSNQPQHF
TRBJ2-7	TRBV9	TRBD2	17	NA	TGTGCCAGCAGCGGGGGACTAGCGGGAGATTTATCGAACGAGCAGTACTTC	CASSGGLAGDLSNEQYF
TRBJ1-5	TRBV19	NA	12	few	TGTGCCAGTAGTTTCAGTGATCAGCCCCAGCATTTT	CASSFSDQPQHF
TRBJ1-2	TRBV24-1	TRBD1	13	NA	TGTGCCACCAGTGGGGACAGGGACTATGGCTACACCTTC	CATSGDRDYGYTF
TRBJ1-4	TRBV6-5	NA	16	NA	TGTGCCAGCAGTTACTCGACTGACATATCCCCAGGGAAACTGTTTTTT	CASSYSTDISPGKLFF
TRBJ1-1	TRBV19	NA	13	NA	TGTGCCAGTAGTATAGTTCGCAGCACTGAAGCTTTCTTT	CASSIVRSTEAFF
TRBJ1-2	TRBV11-2	TRBD1	14	NA	TGTGCCAGCAGCTTAGGACAGGGGCACTATGGCTACACCTTC	CASSLGQGHYGYTF